The 32 T cell receptor beta chains reported below all come from one sample, sequenced in a study of low-dose radiotherapy and immunotherapy resistance in tumors. TRAV- and TRBV-specific primers, spanning alpha and beta chains, primed first-strand cDNA. TCRs were amplified for approximately 21 PCR cycles with a constant-region primer and V-primer adapter. TCRdb analysed the reads with MiXCR anew, one entry per CDR3 protein. The table includes some 13,000 distinct CDR3 sequences, 75% detected once. Receptors originate from a human donor with advanced metastatic prostate, ovarian, gallbladder or colorectal cancer (not recorded which). This table probably holds off-target reads from a library built for another chain.

This clonotype was picked up a small number of times. The chain is built from TRBV2 and TRBJ1-2; D is unclear. Per germline, CDR1 SNHLY and CDR2 FYNNEI. CDR3 length: 11 amino acids. V was shortened by 4 bases and J by 8 bases, with 8 bases between the two germline ends. The CDR3 loop reads CASSVLGGYTF. In DNA form, the CDR3 reads TGTGCCAGCAGTGTACTGGGGGGCTACACCTTC.

The rearrangement joins TRBV5-1 to TRBJ2-5; D remains unclear. The V gene lost 7 bases and the J gene lost 3 bases, with 7 bases spanning the gap. The CDR3 is made up of 11 amino acids. Per the germline V gene, CDR1 is SGHRS and CDR2 is YFSETQ. The CDR3 reads CASATEETQYF. In DNA form, the CDR3 reads TGCGCCAGCGCCACCGAAGAGACCCAGTACTTC. Based on the CDR3 plus reference TRBV5-1 and TRBJ2-5, the full variable domain is KAGVTQTPRYLIKTRGQQVTLSCSPISGHRSVSWYQQTPGQGLQFLFEYFSETQRNKGNFPGRFSGRQFSNSRSEMNVSTLELGDSALYLCASATEETQYFGPGTRLLVL.

The rearrangement uses TRBV20-1 and TRBJ1-5; D gene ambiguous. This CDR3 region has 14 residues. V was trimmed by 6 bases and J by 3 bases, leaving 15 bases between them. Germline CDR1 and CDR2: DFQATT and SNEGSKA (reference sequence). CDR3 residues: CSATAALDNQPQHF. The CDR3 nucleotides read TGCAGTGCCACGGCCGCTTTGGACAATCAGCCCCAGCATTTT.

V usage is TRBV20-1 and J usage is TRBJ2-3; 10 bases agree with TRBD2. Germline V gives CDR1 DFQATT, CDR2 SNEGSKA (reference sequence). The J segment lost 1 base and the V segment lost 0 bases, leaving 1 base of the junction unmatched. The CDR3 covers 15 residues. In nucleotides, the CDR3 is TGCAGTGCTAGAGATGGGACTAGCGGCACAGATACGCAGTATTTT. Its translation: CSARDGTSGTDTQYF.

This clonotype has just one count. This chain uses TRBV6-2 or TRBV6-3 with TRBJ1-5; TRBD1 matches 7 bases. Germline CDR1 MNHEY, CDR2 SVGEGT. The V segment lost 7 bases and the J segment 5 bases; nucleotides outside the gene matches: 11. The CDR3 consists of 15 residues. The CDR3 is CASNPGQRRYQPQHF. The CDR3 DNA sequence: TGTGCCAGCAATCCGGGACAGCGACGCTATCAGCCCCAGCATTTT.

The chain combines TRBV3-1 with TRBJ2-5; D uncertain. Germline V gene sequence: CDR1 LGHDT, CDR2 YNNKEL (reference sequence). V lost 3 bases and J 1 base, leaving 12 bases between the germline ends. The CDR3 runs to 15 residues. Here the CDR3 DNA reads TGTGCCAGCAGCCATATTCTCTCAGGCCAAGAGACCCAGTACTTC. Its protein is CASSHILSGQETQYF.

This clonotype showed up just once. The CDR3 here is CASSLTRDTDLNTEAFF. In DNA, the CDR3 is TGTGCCAGCTCACTAACCCGGGATACAGACCTGAACACTGAAGCTTTCTTT. The chain joins TRBV18 to TRBJ1-1; unclear D gene. With 4 bases removed from V and 0 bases from J, the gap between germline ends came to 18 bases. Germline V CDR1 and CDR2: KGHSH, LQKENI. This CDR3 spans 17 amino acids.

The genes are TRBV5-1 and TRBJ2-2, with 9 bases matching TRBD1. V was clipped by 4 bases and J by 4 bases; unmatched bases: 5. This CDR3 region has 15 residues. The germline CDR1 and CDR2 sequences are SGHRS and YFSETQ. This chain's CDR3 is CASSHPGQGTGELFF. As DNA, the CDR3 is TGCGCCAGCAGCCATCCGGGACAGGGCACCGGGGAGCTGTTTTTT. The variable domain in full, with the rest retrieved from reference TRBV5-1 and TRBJ2-2, is KAGVTQTPRYLIKTRGQQVTLSCSPISGHRSVSWYQQTPGQGLQFLFEYFSETQRNKGNFPGRFSGRQFSNSRSEMNVSTLELGDSALYLCASSHPGQGTGELFFGEGSRLTVL.

The chain employs TRBV29-1 and TRBJ2-3, with 8 bases identical to TRBD1. Looked up from germline, CDR1 is SQVTM and CDR2 is ANQGSEA. Germline trimming cut 4 bases from V and 0 bases from J; bases unmatched to any gene: 0. This CDR3 contains 13 residues. CDR3 protein: CSVGQGSTDTQYF. In DNA form, the CDR3 reads TGCAGCGTTGGACAGGGGAGCACAGATACGCAGTATTTT.

The chain has TRBV5-1 and TRBJ2-6, with TRBD2 matching 8 bases. Germline loops: CDR1 SGHRS, CDR2 YFSETQ. V trimming: 4 bases; J trimming: 1 base; junction bases outside the gene matches: 7. The CDR3 has 17 residues. CDR3 nucleotides: TGCGCCAGCAGCCCGGAAGCGGGGGCGTCTGGGGCCAACGTCCTGACTTTC. Amino acids: CASSPEAGASGANVLTF.

The chain carries TRBV18 and TRBJ2-3, with TRBD1 matching 8 bases. CDR3 length equals 14 residues. The germline V gene encodes CDR1 KGHSH and CDR2 LQKENI. V was pared by 5 bases and J by 4 bases, with 5 bases of the junction left unmatched. This CDR3 is CASSADRVSDTQYF. The CDR3, as DNA: TGTGCCAGCTCAGCGGACAGGGTCTCAGATACGCAGTATTTT. Supplemented by reference TRBV18 and TRBJ2-3, the full variable domain reads NAGVMQNPRHLVRRRGQEARLRCSPMKGHSHVYWYRQLPEEGLKFMVYLQKENIIDESGMPKERFSAEFPKEGPSILRIQQVVRGDSAAYFCASSADRVSDTQYFGPGTRLTVL.

V gene TRBV5-4 combines with J gene TRBJ2-1, with 8 bases fitting TRBD1. The germline V gene encodes CDR1 SGHNT and CDR2 YYREEE (reference sequence). The CDR3 totals 15 residues. V lost 4 bases, J lost 5 bases, and 8 bases stayed unmatched. Written as DNA, the CDR3 is TGTGCCAGCAGCCCTCGGACAGGGTTGGACAATGAGCAGTTCTTC. This gives the protein CASSPRTGLDNEQFF. Looking up the rest from reference TRBV5-4 and TRBJ2-1 gives the full variable domain: ETGVTQSPTHLIKTRGQQVTLRCSSQSGHNTVSWYQQALGQGPQFIFQYYREEENGRGNFPPRFSGLQFPNYSSELNVNALELDDSALYLCASSPRTGLDNEQFFGPGTRLTVL.

V gene TRBV5-4 combines with J gene TRBJ2-1, with a possible D match to TRBD2 (6 bases). V was trimmed by 0 bases and J by 4 bases, leaving 11 bases between them. The CDR3 spans 15 residues. Germline V CDR1 and CDR2: SGHNT, YYREEE (reference sequence). The CDR3: CASSLDGGDYNEQFF. DNA of the CDR3: TGTGCCAGCAGCTTGGATGGCGGGGATTACAATGAGCAGTTCTTC.

The chain is built from TRBV11-2 and TRBJ2-7; D call uncertain. This CDR3 comprises 14 residues. Per the germline V gene, CDR1 is SGHAT and CDR2 is FQNNGV. Trimming shortened V by 4 bases and J by 0 bases, and 10 bases separated the two germline ends. CDR3 protein: CASSSSKGSYEQYF. The CDR3 DNA is TGTGCCAGCAGCTCCAGCAAAGGCTCCTACGAGCAGTACTTC.

The table lists this clonotype with a few counts. The V and J genes are TRBV11-2 and TRBJ2-4; TRBD1 might be the D (5 bases). There are 16 residues in the CDR3. The V and J ends lost 0 bases and 1 base respectively, with 10 bases between them. The germline V gene encodes CDR1 SGHAT and CDR2 FQNNGV. The CDR3, as DNA: TGTGCCAGCAGCTTAGATGGCAGGGCGGCCAAAAACATTCAGTACTTC. Translation gives CASSLDGRAAKNIQYF.

The chain links TRBV5-8 to TRBJ2-3; maybe TRBD1 (6 bases). V lost 2 bases, J lost 2 bases, and 15 bases lay in between. Germline CDR1 and CDR2: SGHTS and YDEGEE. The CDR3 covers 16 residues. The CDR3 bases are TGTGCCAGCAGCTTTCTTGGGGGCCCCCTCACAGATACGCAGTATTTT. Translating it yields CASSFLGGPLTDTQYF.

V is TRBV29-1 and J is TRBJ1-2; no clear D. The CDR3 contains 11 residues. V was shortened by 6 bases and J by 3 bases, with 8 bases between the two germline ends. The germline gives CDR1 SQVTM, CDR2 ANQGSEA. This CDR3 is CSVETYYGYTF. The CDR3 DNA reads TGCAGCGTCGAGACCTACTATGGCTACACCTTC.

This clonotype was detected once. The chain recombines TRBV5-5 with TRBJ2-3; 10 positions agree with TRBD1. The CDR3 runs 16 residues. Looked up from germline, CDR1 is SGHKS and CDR2 is YYEKEE (reference sequence). J lost 5 bases, V lost 4 bases, and 10 bases had no gene match. CDR3 region: CASSRAGTGAGDTQYF. The CDR3 DNA follows: TGTGCCAGCAGCCGGGCCGGGACAGGGGCTGGAGATACGCAGTATTTT.

Turning to this clonotype: At one of its ends the junction is not consistent with the germline gene, which may arise from a read error. The J gene is TRBJ1-4, the V gene TRBV29-1, with a weak D call TRBD1 (5 bases). CDR3 size: 11 residues. Looked up from germline, CDR1 is SQVTM and CDR2 is ANQGSEA. This CDR3 is CASREGEKLFF. The CDR3 DNA reads TGTGCGTCCCGAGAGGGGGAAAAACTGTTTTTT.

In this sample, this clonotype turned up a few times. This chain uses TRBV3-1 with TRBJ2-7, with D hard to call. Trimming shortened V by 1 base and J by 4 bases, and 5 bases separated the two germline ends. The CDR3 has 12 amino acids. Germline V lookup: CDR1 LGHDT, CDR2 YNNKEL (reference sequence). CDR3 DNA: TGTGCCAGCAGCCAAGGAGGTTACGAGCAGTACTTC. It translates to CASSQGGYEQYF.

As DNA, the CDR3 is TGTGCCAGCAGTCCAGGCCTGCGAGAAGTGGATGAGCAGTTCTTC. Translated, it gives CASSPGLREVDEQFF. The chain combines TRBV13 with TRBJ2-1, with D uncertain. CDR1 is PRHDT, CDR2 FYEKMQ, per germline (reference sequence). The CDR3 consists of 15 residues. The V and J ends lost 6 bases and 8 bases respectively, with 20 bases between them. The whole variable domain, filled in from reference TRBV13 and TRBJ2-1, reads AAGVIQSPRHLIKEKRETATLKCYPIPRHDTVYWYQQGPGQDPQFLISFYEKMQSDKGSIPDRFSAQQFSDYHSELNMSSLELGDSALYFCASSPGLREVDEQFFGPGTRLTVL.

The chain is built from TRBV5-1 and TRBJ1-6, with 9 positions matching TRBD1. The CDR3 contains 14 residues. Trimming at V came to 4 bases and at J to 10 bases, leaving 6 bases not matched to a gene. Germline-derived CDR1 and CDR2 are SGHRS and YFSETQ. The CDR3 bases are TGCGCCAGCAGCGCAGGACAGGGGCGGTCACCCCTCCACTTT. Its translation: CASSAGQGRSPLHF.

The genes are TRBV2 and TRBJ2-1; D is undetermined. Germline CDR1 is SNHLY and CDR2 is FYNNEI. CDR3 size: 12 residues. V was cut by 4 bases and J by 8 bases, with 9 bases left in between. For the CDR3, the DNA is TGTGCCAGCAGTGGGTCAGCCCATGAGCAGTTCTTC. Protein product: CASSGSAHEQFF.

This clonotype turned up a few times. The V gene is TRBV24-1, the J gene TRBJ1-5; D is unresolved. V was clipped by 9 bases and J by 8 bases, with 19 bases between them. There are 14 residues in the CDR3. Germline V CDR1 and CDR2: KGHDR, SFDVKD. The CDR3 bases are TGTGCCACCTCTACCTCCGGTACCGTGGAGCCCCAGCATTTT. Amino acid sequence: CATSTSGTVEPQHF.

The rearrangement joins TRBV2 to TRBJ2-7; D unresolved. The CDR3 is 15 amino acids. Germline CDR1 reads SNHLY; CDR2 reads FYNNEI. V lost 5 bases, J lost 2 bases, and 16 bases lay in between. DNA for the CDR3: TGTGCCAGCAGTCAGGCGGCTGGTACCGCCTACGAGCAGTACTTC. Its protein is CASSQAAGTAYEQYF.

This clonotype came up a few times. The genes are TRBV7-2 and TRBJ2-7; TRBD1 or TRBD2 may be the D gene (5 bases each). The CDR3 spans 14 residues. V was clipped by 3 bases and J by 0 bases, with 9 bases between them. Germline CDR1 is SGHTA and CDR2 is FQGNSA. The CDR3 loop is CASSFGGSSYEQYF. The CDR3 DNA sequence: TGTGCCAGCAGCTTTGGGGGAAGCTCCTACGAGCAGTACTTC.

The chain recombines TRBV20-1 with TRBJ1-5; a possible D gene is TRBD1 (6 bases). The CDR3 has 13 amino acids. Deletions cut 6 bases from V and 7 bases from J, with 16 bases between. Per germline, CDR1 DFQATT and CDR2 SNEGSKA (reference sequence). CDR3: CSAKGGGEQPQHF. The CDR3, as DNA: TGCAGTGCCAAAGGGGGAGGGGAGCAGCCCCAGCATTTT.

The gene calls are TRBV6-2 or TRBV6-3 and TRBJ2-7; 7 bases line up with TRBD1. Trimming at V came to 6 bases and at J to 7 bases, leaving 9 bases not matched to a gene. Germline CDR1 is MNHEY and CDR2 is SVGEGT. The CDR3 contains 13 residues. CDR3 coding DNA: TGTGCCAGCAGGGGGACAGTCTGGATGGAGCAGTACTTC. Its protein is CASRGTVWMEQYF.

The DNA of the CDR3 is TGTGCCACCAGTGATCGGGGGGCCGGCACAGATACGCAGTATTTT. It codes for CATSDRGAGTDTQYF. This rearrangement joins TRBV24-1 to TRBJ2-3; possible D gene TRBD2, 7 bases. With 3 bases removed from V and 1 base from J, the gap between germline ends came to 10 bases. Per the germline V gene, CDR1 is KGHDR and CDR2 is SFDVKD. The CDR3 runs to 15 residues.

The rearrangement joins TRBV14 to TRBJ2-7, with a weak D call TRBD2 (6 bases). Between the trimmed V and J ends, which lost 0 bases and 4 bases, there was a span of 13 bases. Looked up from germline, CDR1 is SGHDN and CDR2 is FVKESK. The CDR3 is made up of 15 amino acids. The CDR3 DNA reads TGTGCCAGCAGCCAAGACCCCCAGGGAGGATACGAGCAGTACTTC. Amino acid sequence: CASSQDPQGGYEQYF. The variable domain in full, with the rest retrieved from reference TRBV14 and TRBJ2-7, is EAGVTQFPSHSVIEKGQTVTLRCDPISGHDNLYWYRRVMGKEIKFLLHFVKESKQDESGMPNNRFLAERTGGTYSTLKVQPAELEDSGVYFCASSQDPQGGYEQYFGPGTRLTVT.

The chain combines TRBV20-1 with TRBJ1-1, with 10 bases identical to TRBD1. Germline CDR1 reads DFQATT; CDR2 reads SNEGSKA (reference sequence). The CDR3 loop spans 15 amino acids. The junction had 10 bases not matched to a gene; V was cut back by 4 bases and J by 5 bases. The CDR3 DNA reads as TGCAGTGCTAAGACAGGGGGCGGGGACGTTACTGAAGCTTTCTTT. This gives the protein CSAKTGGGDVTEAFF.

The rearrangement uses TRBV5-4 and TRBJ2-7, with a possible D match to TRBD2 (6 bases). Trimming pared 3 bases from V and 5 bases from J, leaving 6 bases between. This CDR3 has 11 residues. CDR1 and CDR2 from the germline V gene are SGHNT and YYREEE (reference sequence). The CDR3 here is CASSWGDEQYF. CDR3 nucleotides: TGTGCCAGCAGCTGGGGGGACGAGCAGTACTTC.